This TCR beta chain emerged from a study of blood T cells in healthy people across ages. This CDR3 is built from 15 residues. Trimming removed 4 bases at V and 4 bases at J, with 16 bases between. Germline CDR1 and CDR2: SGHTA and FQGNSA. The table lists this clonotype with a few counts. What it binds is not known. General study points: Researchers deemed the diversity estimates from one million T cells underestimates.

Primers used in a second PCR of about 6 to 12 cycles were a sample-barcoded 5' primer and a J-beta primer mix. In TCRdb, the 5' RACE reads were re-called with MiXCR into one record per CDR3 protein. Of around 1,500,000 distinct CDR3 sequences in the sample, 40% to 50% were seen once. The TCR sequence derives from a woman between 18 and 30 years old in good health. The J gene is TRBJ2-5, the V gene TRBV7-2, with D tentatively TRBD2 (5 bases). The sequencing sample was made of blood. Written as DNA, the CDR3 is TGTGCCAGCAGCTCGCTCCCTAGCACCGGAGAGACCCAGTACTTC. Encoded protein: CASSSLPSTGETQYF.